A single sample is the source of the 7 T cell receptor beta chains below, sequenced in a study of low-dose radiotherapy and immunotherapy resistance in tumors. The time point is: before trial treatment. Amplification of TCRs used a constant-region primer and V-primer adapter for about 18 PCR cycles. TCRdb re-called the reads with MiXCR, one entry per CDR3 protein. Among about 50,000 distinct CDR3 sequences listed, over 9.5% were seen once. This sample comprised PBMCs, obtained before treatment. These receptors all stem from a female donor with ovarian cancer.

This clonotype was counted many times. This chain joins TRBV4-1 and TRBJ2-7, with a possible D match to TRBD2 (6 bases). There are 14 residues in the CDR3. With 0 bases removed from V and 2 bases from J, the gap between germline ends came to 8 bases. Germline CDR1 is MGHRA and CDR2 is YSYEKL. CDR3 nucleotides: TGCGCCAGCAGCCAAGAGCGGGGAACCTACGAGCAGTACTTC. This sequence encodes CASSQERGTYEQYF.

This clonotype was seen many times. The J gene is TRBJ2-7, the V gene TRBV5-1; 7 bases are a match to TRBD1. V lost 5 bases and J lost 6; bases outside the gene matches: 8. Per the germline V gene, CDR1 is SGHRS and CDR2 is YFSETQ. This CDR3 has 13 amino acids. This CDR3 is CASRVGQSPEQYF. The DNA of the CDR3 is TGCGCCAGCAGGGTGGGACAGAGCCCCGAGCAGTACTTC.

This clonotype was recorded many times. The V gene is TRBV20-1, the J gene TRBJ2-3; D gene ambiguous. The V gene lost 2 bases and the J gene lost 4 bases, with 4 bases spanning the gap. The germline V gene has CDR1 DFQATT and CDR2 SNEGSKA (reference sequence). CDR3 length: 11 amino acids. CDR3 in amino acids: CSARTSDTQYF. The CDR3 region has the DNA TGCAGTGCTAGAACGTCAGATACGCAGTATTTT.

This clonotype occurred many times. The CDR3 coding sequence is TGTGCCAGCAGTAAGACCGACGCCCTCGGAGGCTACACCTTC. Translated: CASSKTDALGGYTF. The chain uses TRBV6-8 and TRBJ1-2; no clear D. Germline V gene data show CDR1 as MNHGY and CDR2 as SAAAGT. The CDR3 is 14 residues long. Trimming left V 5 bases short and J 8 bases short, with 18 bases between.

This clonotype appeared many times. This chain links TRBV2 with TRBJ2-1; 7 bases line up with TRBD2. The CDR3 is 15 amino acids. Germline CDR1 SNHLY, CDR2 FYNNEI. J was trimmed by 0 bases and V by 5 bases; bases with no gene match: 4. Here the CDR3 reads CASSSSGGSYNEQFF. The CDR3 DNA sequence: TGTGCCAGCAGTTCTAGCGGAGGCTCCTACAATGAGCAGTTCTTC.

This clonotype was detected ten times or more. This chain joins TRBV5-4 and TRBJ2-5; unclear D gene. The germline V and J ends were trimmed by 4 bases and 1 base, with 8 bases remaining between them. Germline V CDR1 and CDR2: SGHNT, YYREEE (reference sequence). The CDR3 has 13 amino acids. The DNA for the CDR3 is TGTGCCAGCAGCCGCGGCTTCCAAGAGACCCAGTACTTC. It yields the protein CASSRGFQETQYF.

This clonotype has at least ten counts. V and J are TRBV12-5 and TRBJ1-3; no clear D gene. Trimming cost V 7 bases and J 0 bases, with 10 bases left between them. This CDR3 is built from 14 residues. Germline V gene sequence: CDR1 LGHNT, CDR2 FRNRAP. The CDR3 DNA reads as TGTGCTAGTGCCCTAGAACTCTCTGGAAACACCATATATTTT. It yields the protein CASALELSGNTIYF.